This passage covers 18 T cell receptor beta chains from one sample sequenced in a study of blood T cell repertoires in COVID-19. TCRdb's copy holds only in-frame clones and misses some; the assay was immunoSEQ multiplex PCR. The table includes some 240,000 clones, about 79% detected once. Sequencing was carried out using peripheral blood. All receptors come from a man aged 50-60 years with active or convalescent COVID-19.

J is TRBJ1-2 and V is TRBV6-5, with TRBD1 matching 7 bases. CDR1 and CDR2 from the germline V gene are MNHEY and SVGAGI. This CDR3 spans 14 amino acids. V lost 8 bases to trimming and J lost 2 bases; unmatched junction nucleotides: 8. For the CDR3, the DNA is TGTGCCAGCGCGAGGGACAGCGGGAACTATGGCTACACCTTC. The encoded protein is CASARDSGNYGYTF.

This clone was seen a handful of times. J is TRBJ1-2 and V is TRBV7-2; 8 bases are shared with TRBD1. Germline V lookup: CDR1 SGHTA, CDR2 FQGNSA. J lost 4 bases, V lost 5 bases, and 9 bases had no gene match. The CDR3 has 15 residues. The CDR3 region is CASSPQGAMSYGYTF. The CDR3 DNA follows: TGTGCCAGCAGCCCTCAGGGGGCAATGAGCTATGGCTACACCTTC.

To note about this clone: Other DNA sequences in this specimen translate into the identical CDR3. The rearrangement uses TRBV2 and TRBJ1-2; TRBD1 matches 9 bases. The CDR3 is made up of 12 amino acids. Per germline, CDR1 SNHLY and CDR2 FYNNEI. V shed 6 bases, J shed 7 bases, and the junction held 3 bases outside the gene matches. The DNA of the CDR3 is TGTGCCAGCAGGGACAGGGGACCTGGCTACACCTTC. Translation gives CASRDRGPGYTF. Full variable domain (remainder filled in from reference TRBV2 and TRBJ1-2): EPEVTQTPSHQVTQMGQEVILRCVPISNHLYFYWYRQILGQKVEFLVSFYNNEISEKSEIFDDQFSVERPDGSNFTLKIRSTKLEDSAMYFCASRDRGPGYTFGSGTRLTVV.

This chain joins TRBV3-1 (or the pseudogene TRBV3-2) and TRBJ1-1, with 8 bases aligning to TRBD1. The CDR3 runs 15 residues. V was pared by 4 bases and J by 5 bases, with 9 bases of the junction left unmatched. Germline lookup yields CDR1 LGHDT and CDR2 YNNKEL (reference sequence). The CDR3 loop is CASSLNQGAGTEAFF. The CDR3 coding sequence is TGTGCCAGCAGCCTCAATCAGGGGGCGGGGACTGAAGCTTTCTTT.

The chain joins TRBV11-2 to TRBJ1-1, with no clear D. The V and J ends lost 1 base and 1 base respectively, with 7 bases between them. CDR1 and CDR2 (germline): SGHAT, FQNNGV. This CDR3 has 14 residues. The CDR3 reads CASSLGRENTEAFF. CDR3 coding DNA: TGTGCCAGCAGCTTAGGGAGGGAGAACACTGAAGCTTTCTTT.

The V call is TRBV9, the J call TRBJ1-1; possible D gene TRBD1, 6 bases. V was pared by 4 bases and J by 4 bases, with 17 bases between. Germline assignment: CDR1 SGDLS and CDR2 YYNGEE. The CDR3 is 15 amino acids. The CDR3 coding sequence is TGTGCCAGCAGCCCCCAGGGAGGGGGAGTCACTGAAGCTTTCTTT. As protein: CASSPQGGGVTEAFF.

V and J are TRBV7-3 and TRBJ2-1; TRBD2 matches at 11 bases. Germline values: CDR1 SGHTA, CDR2 FQGTGA. Trimming removed 3 bases from V and 6 bases from J; junction bases left unmatched: 4. The CDR3 runs 15 residues. CDR3 DNA sequence: TGTGCCAGCAGCTTTAGCGGGAGGGCCGGCAATGAGCAGTTCTTC. Its translation is CASSFSGRAGNEQFF. The full variable domain, in which reference TRBV7-3 and TRBJ2-1 provide the parts outside the CDR3, is GAGVSQTPSNKVTEKGKYVELRCDPISGHTALYWYRQSLGQGPEFLIYFQGTGAADDSGLPNDRFFAVRPEGSVSTLKIQRTERGDSAVYLCASSFSGRAGNEQFFGPGTRLTVL.

The chain uses TRBV5-1 and TRBJ2-1; 12 bases map to TRBD2. The V gene's germline CDR1 is SGHRS and CDR2 YFSETQ. This CDR3 is 16 amino acids long. The ends lost 4 bases at V and 6 bases at J; junction bases unmatched: 8. The CDR3 reads CASSPLAGGQINEQFF. The CDR3 nucleotides read TGCGCCAGCAGCCCCCTAGCGGGAGGGCAAATCAATGAGCAGTTCTTC. Full variable domain (remainder filled in from reference TRBV5-1 and TRBJ2-1): KAGVTQTPRYLIKTRGQQVTLSCSPISGHRSVSWYQQTPGQGLQFLFEYFSETQRNKGNFPGRFSGRQFSNSRSEMNVSTLELGDSALYLCASSPLAGGQINEQFFGPGTRLTVL.

This clone was detected ten times or more. This chain joins TRBV29-1 and TRBJ1-2, with D possibly TRBD1 on 5 matching bases. Germline loops: CDR1 SQVTM, CDR2 ANQGSEA. V lost 2 bases, J lost 4 bases, and 14 bases lay in between. The CDR3 has 14 residues. CDR3 coding DNA: TGCAGCGTTGAATCAGGGAATGGTGGCTATGGCTACACCTTC. Encoded protein: CSVESGNGGYGYTF.

The V gene is TRBV7-6, the J gene TRBJ2-2; D uncertain. Trimming removed 5 bases at V and 3 bases at J, with 16 bases between. CDR1 is SGHVS, CDR2 FNYEAQ, per germline. This CDR3 has 16 amino acids. The CDR3 loop is CASSPPRVGHTGELFF. The CDR3 DNA follows: TGTGCCAGCAGCCCGCCCCGGGTGGGTCACACCGGGGAGCTGTTTTTT.

This rearrangement joins TRBV19 to TRBJ2-1; TRBD2 matches 10 bases. The V gene's germline CDR1 is LNHDA and CDR2 SQIVND (reference sequence). This CDR3 is 15 amino acids long. Trimming at V came to 4 bases and at J to 2 bases, leaving 2 bases not matched to a gene. CDR3 coding DNA: TGTGCCAGTAGTAGACTAGCGGGTCCCTACAATGAGCAGTTCTTC. Protein sequence: CASSRLAGPYNEQFF.

The V and J genes are TRBV24-1 and TRBJ2-5, with TRBD1 as a possible D gene (6 bases). V lost 6 bases and J 3 bases, leaving 13 bases between the germline ends. CDR3 size: 14 residues. Germline CDR1 is KGHDR and CDR2 is SFDVKD. The chain's CDR3 is CATSQTGGKETQYF. CDR3 DNA sequence: TGTGCCACCAGTCAGACAGGTGGTAAAGAGACCCAGTACTTC.

The chain combines TRBV7-9 with TRBJ2-1, with 8 bases aligning to TRBD2. The V segment lost 5 bases and the J segment 4 bases; nucleotides outside the gene matches: 7. The CDR3 extends over 15 amino acids. Per germline, CDR1 SEHNR and CDR2 FQNEAQ (reference sequence). This chain's CDR3 is CASSPPGGMYNEQFF. In DNA form, the CDR3 reads TGTGCCAGCAGCCCCCCGGGAGGGATGTACAATGAGCAGTTCTTC.

This chain links TRBV28 with TRBJ2-1; possible D gene TRBD2, 5 bases. The CDR3 is 14 amino acids. The V gene's germline CDR1 is MDHEN and CDR2 SYDVKM. The germline V and J ends were trimmed by 6 bases and 7 bases, with 16 bases remaining between them. The CDR3 DNA reads as TGTGCCAGCAGCTTCATCGGGAAAGCGAATGAGCAGTTCTTC. This translates into CASSFIGKANEQFF. Using reference TRBV28 and TRBJ2-1 for the parts outside the CDR3, the full variable domain is DVKVTQSSRYLVKRTGEKVFLECVQDMDHENMFWYRQDPGLGLRLIYFSYDVKMKEKGDIPEGYSVSREKKERFSLILESASTNQTSMYLCASSFIGKANEQFFGPGTRLTVL.

The rearrangement uses TRBV7-9 and TRBJ2-4, with 9 nucleotides matching TRBD1. Per germline, CDR1 SEHNR and CDR2 FQNEAQ (reference sequence). V trimming: 5 bases; J trimming: 5 bases; junction bases outside the gene matches: 4. The CDR3 consists of 14 residues. The CDR3 reads CASSRQGGENIQYF. The DNA of the CDR3 is TGTGCCAGCAGCCGACAGGGGGGAGAAAACATTCAGTACTTC.

This clone showed up just once. This chain joins TRBV5-5 and TRBJ2-1; D gene uncertain. Deletions cut 4 bases from V and 5 bases from J, with 7 bases between. Germline V CDR1 and CDR2: SGHKS, YYEKEE (reference sequence). CDR3 length: 12 residues. DNA of the CDR3: TGTGCCAGCAGCCGACAAGACAATGAGCAGTTCTTC. The encoded protein is CASSRQDNEQFF.

There are a few counts of this clone. The chain couples TRBV2 to TRBJ2-5; the match to TRBD2 covers 11 bases. J lost 5 bases, V lost 1 base, and 12 bases had no gene match. CDR1 is SNHLY, CDR2 FYNNEI, per germline. There are 18 residues in the CDR3. Here the CDR3 reads CASSEGRVAGGPRETQYF. In DNA form, the CDR3 reads TGTGCCAGCAGTGAAGGGAGAGTAGCGGGGGGGCCGAGGGAGACCCAGTACTTC.

This clone occurred a few times. The chain carries TRBV28 and TRBJ2-7; possibly TRBD1 for D (5 bases). The ends were cut back, 6 bases at V and 2 bases at J, with 14 bases in the middle. CDR3 size: 14 residues. In germline, CDR1 is MDHEN, CDR2 SYDVKM. CDR3 nucleotide sequence: TGTGCCAGCAGCCCTTGGCAGGGTACCTACGAGCAGTACTTC. It encodes CASSPWQGTYEQYF.